This is a list of T cell receptor beta chains from one sample in a study of shared clonotypes between healthy human individuals. Method: immunoSEQ multiplex PCR; TCRdb's copy keeps in-frame clones and lacks some. The sample lists roughly 2.2 million clones, just under 95% occurring once. Specimen: naive CD4+ T cells from PBMCs. These TCRs come from a man aged 18 to 30 in good health. Some clones in this sample may be carry-over from other donors' samples. CDR3s include the opening cysteine and the closing phenylalanine or tryptophan. D genes are given only for firm matches. Some rows have no size entry. The others give once, few or many, or a class for an expanded clone.

TRBV7-9	TRBJ2-7	NA	16	TRBD1	TGTGCCAGCAGCCTAACTGGGACAGGGGGCGTCTACGAGCAGTACTTC	CASSLTGTGGVYEQYF
TRBV10-3	TRBJ2-7	NA	15	TRBD2	TGTGCCATCAGCACCGGGCGCGGGAGCTCCTACGAGCAGTACTTC	CAISTGRGSSYEQYF
TRBV7-2	TRBJ2-7	NA	16	NA	TGTGCCAGCAGCTTGGCCCCCCCAGCGGGCGGATACGAGCAGTACTTC	CASSLAPPAGGYEQYF
TRBV2	TRBJ1-2	NA	14	NA	TGTGCCAGCACCACTAGAGGAGTTAACTATGGCTACACCTTC	CASTTRGVNYGYTF
TRBV7-2	TRBJ2-1	NA	13	TRBD1	TGTGCCAGCAGCCGGGACAGGGACGTACCGCGGATCTTC	CASSRDRDVPRIF
TRBV4-1	TRBJ2-3	NA	17	NA	TGCGCCAGCAGCCAAGGCCCCGTCCCTCGTACCACAGATACGCAGTATTTT	CASSQGPVPRTTDTQYF
TRBV7-6	TRBJ2-1	NA	14	NA	TGTGCCAGCAGCTTTACAGAGACATACAATGAGCAGTTCTTC	CASSFTETYNEQFF
TRBV7-3	TRBJ1-1	NA	13	NA	TGTGCCAGCAGCTTAGAGGGGATTGGTGAAGCTTTCTTT	CASSLEGIGEAFF
TRBV5-5	TRBJ2-7	NA	14	NA	TGTGCCAGCAGCCCGGACCCGAGCTCCTACGAGCAGTACTTC	CASSPDPSSYEQYF
TRBV6-1	TRBJ2-2	once	16	TRBD1	TGTGCCAGCAGTGAAACGACAGGGGGCTACACCGGGGAGCTGTTTTTT	CASSETTGGYTGELFF
TRBV28	TRBJ2-6	NA	16	NA	TGTGCCAGCAGTTTTTTCAGGCGGGCTGGGGCCAACGTCCTGACTTTC	CASSFFRRAGANVLTF
TRBV4-1	TRBJ1-2	NA	15	NA	TGCGCCAGCAGCCCCCGGAACAATGCTAACTATGGCTACACCTTC	CASSPRNNANYGYTF
TRBV9	TRBJ1-5	NA	15	TRBD1	TGTGCCAGCAGCGTCGGGACAGGAGGGAATCAGCCCCAGCATTTT	CASSVGTGGNQPQHF
TRBV4-2	TRBJ1-2	NA	15	NA	TGTGCCAGCAGCCGAGGACACCTCGGGGACTATGGCTACACCTTC	CASSRGHLGDYGYTF
TRBV7-2	TRBJ2-3	NA	15	NA	TGTGCCAGCAGCTTACAAACTCCAGGTGGAGATACGCAGTATTTT	CASSLQTPGGDTQYF
TRBV18	TRBJ2-2	NA	14	NA	TGTGCCAGCTCACCGATCAGGGGAGTCGGGGAGCTGTTTTTT	CASSPIRGVGELFF
TRBV2	TRBJ2-5	NA	12	TRBD2	TGTGCCAGCAGTGGACTAGCGGGGACCCAGTACTTC	CASSGLAGTQYF
TRBV5-1	TRBJ2-6	NA	17	NA	TGCGCCAGCAGCTTGGCAGGGGTGGGTTCTGGGGCCAACGTCCTGACTTTC	CASSLAGVGSGANVLTF
TRBV28	TRBJ2-5	NA	10	NA	TGTGCCAGCAGGGGGTGGACCCAGTACTTC	CASRGWTQYF
TRBV5-1	TRBJ2-3	once	15	NA	TGCGCCAGCAGCTTGGACTGGGGGCAATCAGATACGCAGTATTTT	CASSLDWGQSDTQYF
TRBV28	TRBJ1-2	once	12	NA	TGTGCCAGCAGTTCCCCTGGCTATGGCTACACCTTC	CASSSPGYGYTF
TRBV9	TRBJ1-3	few	13	NA	TGTGCCAGCAGCGCCGGCCATCTAAACACCATATATTTT	CASSAGHLNTIYF
TRBV6-5	TRBJ1-4	NA	14	TRBD1	TGTGCCAGCAGTTACGAGGGGGCTGGGGAAAAACTGTTTTTT	CASSYEGAGEKLFF
TRBV4-1	TRBJ2-7	NA	15	NA	TGCGCCAGCAGCCCCCGACAGAGAAGCTCCTACGAGCAGTACTTC	CASSPRQRSSYEQYF
TRBV2	TRBJ2-5	NA	13	TRBD2	TGTGCCAGCAAAGCGGGAGGGCCTGAGACCCAGTACTTC	CASKAGGPETQYF
TRBV7-3	TRBJ2-2	NA	13	TRBD1	TGTGCCAGTGAGGGACAGGGAGGCGGGGAGCTGTTTTTT	CASEGQGGGELFF
TRBV29-1	TRBJ2-1	once	14	NA	TGCAGCGTCCAGCGGCAACGTTCCTACAATGAGCAGTTCTTC	CSVQRQRSYNEQFF
TRBV11-2	TRBJ1-1	NA	13	TRBD1	TGTGCCAGCAGCTTAGTCCTGGGACAGGAAGCTTTCTTT	CASSLVLGQEAFF
TRBV5-1	TRBJ1-1	few	13	NA	TGCGCCAGCAGCTTGGCACGTAGGACTGAAGCTTTCTTT	CASSLARRTEAFF
TRBV28	TRBJ1-2	NA	13	NA	TGTGCCAGCAGTTTCATGGCAGCCTATGGCTACACCTTC	CASSFMAAYGYTF
TRBV10-3	TRBJ2-3	once	13	NA	TGTGCCATTGCCTCGCGGGAAACAGATACGCAGTATTTT	CAIASRETDTQYF
TRBV19	TRBJ1-1	NA	14	NA	TGTGCCAGTAGTATTTTGGCTGAGGGCACTGAAGCTTTCTTT	CASSILAEGTEAFF
TRBV7-9	TRBJ1-2	NA	13	NA	TGTGCCAGCAGTACGAGGGGGGTCTATGGCTACACCTTC	CASSTRGVYGYTF
TRBV28	TRBJ2-1	NA	16	TRBD1	TGTGCCAGCAGTTTAACGGACAGGGGGAACTACAATGAGCAGTTCTTC	CASSLTDRGNYNEQFF
TRBV27	TRBJ2-7	NA	13	NA	TGTGCCAGCAGTTTTCCGGGGGCGGGGGAGCAGTACTTC	CASSFPGAGEQYF
TRBV9	TRBJ1-1	NA	14	NA	TGTGCCAGCAGCCCAGACGCACGGAACACTGAAGCTTTCTTT	CASSPDARNTEAFF
TRBV21-1	TRBJ2-7	NA	17	NA	TGTGCCAGCAGCAAAAGCTTCGTGGGACGGATTGACTACGAGCAGTACTTC	CASSKSFVGRIDYEQYF
TRBV18	TRBJ2-7	NA	13	NA	TGTGCCAGCTCACCACGGAGCTCCTACGAGCAGTACTTC	CASSPRSSYEQYF
TRBV11-3	TRBJ2-3	NA	17	TRBD2	TGTGCCAGCAGCGGTAAGGGACTAGCGGGGTGCACAGATACGCAGTATTTT	CASSGKGLAGCTDTQYF
TRBV5-8	TRBJ1-1	NA	14	NA	TGTGCCAGCTCTAGCCGGGCATTGAACACTGAAGCTTTCTTT	CASSSRALNTEAFF
TRBV7-3	TRBJ2-5	NA	13	NA	TGTGCCAGCAGCTCCGGTAGCCAAGAGACCCAGTACTTC	CASSSGSQETQYF
TRBV19	TRBJ1-5	NA	15	NA	TGTGCCAGTAGTATCCAGGAGATTAGCAATCAGCCCCAGCATTTT	CASSIQEISNQPQHF
TRBV5-1	TRBJ1-3	NA	15	NA	TGCGCCAGCAGCTTGGGAGGGTTATCTGGAAACACCATATATTTT	CASSLGGLSGNTIYF
TRBV27	TRBJ2-3	once	13	NA	TGTGCCAGCAGTTCGACGCGCACAGATACGCAGTATTTT	CASSSTRTDTQYF